Listed below are T cell receptor beta chains from one sample, sequenced in a study of shared clonotypes between healthy human individuals. Profiling relied on immunoSEQ multiplex PCR, and the TCRdb table lists in-frame clones only, not all of them. Among 2 million to 2.5 million clones listed, roughly 93% were seen once. The sequenced sample consisted of naive CD4+ T cells from PBMCs. These receptors all stem from a man younger than 35 in good health. Some clones in this sample may be carry-over from other donors' samples. Both conserved end residues are part of each CDR3. The D gene is left open where the match is weak. Clone size is shown for a subset of rows, as once, few, many or a class of expanded clone.

>-|TRBV2|TRBD2|TRBJ2-3
TGTGCCAGCTTTGCGGGGGGGACAGATACGCAGTATTTT
CASFAGGTDTQYF
>-|TRBV11-2|-|TRBJ1-6
TGTGCCAGCAGCTTAGTCTACTCACCCCTCCACTTT
CASSLVYSPLHF
>-|TRBV5-1|TRBD2|TRBJ2-3
TGCGCCAGCAGCTTTCTTGCGGGAGGGCCGAATACGCAGTATTTT
CASSFLAGGPNTQYF
>once|TRBV19|TRBD2|TRBJ2-1
TGTGCCAGTAGTCAGACTAGCGGGAGATACAATGAGCAGTTCTTC
CASSQTSGRYNEQFF
>-|TRBV6-1|-|TRBJ2-1
TGTGCCAGCAGTGAAGGGGCGACAGGCCCCAATGAGCAGTTCTTC
CASSEGATGPNEQFF
>-|TRBV7-2|TRBD1|TRBJ2-7
TGTGCCAGCAGCACCATGGGACAGGGGCGCTACGAGCAGTACTTC
CASSTMGQGRYEQYF
>-|TRBV18|-|TRBJ2-1
TGTGCCAGCTCACCTAGGAGGGCCTCTTACAATGAGCAGTTCTTC
CASSPRRASYNEQFF
>once|TRBV9|-|TRBJ2-1
TGTGCCAGCAGCGTGGGCATTACGGGAGAGCAGTTCTTC
CASSVGITGEQFF
>-|TRBV4-3|-|TRBJ1-1
TGCGCCAGCAGCCAAAAACCAACCCCATGGGGGAAGAACACTGAAGCTTTCTTT
CASSQKPTPWGKNTEAFF
>-|TRBV11-2|-|TRBJ2-5
TGTGCCAGCAGCTTGGGCCCAGGGTTCCAAGAGACCCAGTACTTC
CASSLGPGFQETQYF
>-|TRBV6-5|-|TRBJ2-3
TGTGCCAGCAGTTACAAGGGAAATGGAGGATATACGCAGTATTTT
CASSYKGNGGYTQYF
>-|TRBV6-5|-|TRBJ2-7
TGTGCCAGCAGTTCCGTATTACACGAGCAGTACTTC
CASSSVLHEQYF
>-|TRBV7-2|-|TRBJ2-7
TGTGCCAGCAGCGCGGACTCCACTTGGGATTCCGAGCAGTACTTC
CASSADSTWDSEQYF
>-|TRBV21-1|-|TRBJ2-3
TGTGCCAGCAGCGCCCACCGGGACAGGGCCACAGATACGCAGTATTTT
CASSAHRDRATDTQYF
>-|TRBV4-1|TRBD2|TRBJ2-1
TGCGCCAGCAGCCAAGATGCCACCGGGACTAGCTACCTCAGCTCCTACAATGAGCAGTTCTTC
CASSQDATGTSYLSSYNEQFF
>-|TRBV5-1|-|TRBJ2-7
TGCGCCAGCAGCACCCAGGGTGGGACTTACGAGCAGTACTTC
CASSTQGGTYEQYF
>-|TRBV25-1|TRBD1|TRBJ2-5
TGTGCCAGTATTGGGACAGACCAAGAGACCCAGTACTTC
CASIGTDQETQYF
>-|TRBV5-1|-|TRBJ2-6
TGCGCCAGCACTGGGTTTCTCTCTGGGGCCAACGTCCTGACTTTC
CASTGFLSGANVLTF
>-|TRBV7-3|-|TRBJ1-1
TGTGCCAGCAGCATCGGGAGAAACACTGAAGCTTTCTTT
CASSIGRNTEAFF
>-|TRBV6-1|-|TRBJ1-1
TGTGCCAGCGGGATAAACCCGAACACTGAAGCTTTCTTT
CASGINPNTEAFF
>-|TRBV7-2|-|TRBJ2-3
TGTGCCAGCAGCCCTCGGGGACAGCAGTATTTT
CASSPRGQQYF
>once|TRBV28|TRBD2|TRBJ2-7
TGTGCCAGCAGTAGGCTAGCGGGCGGCTCCTACGAGCAGTACTTC
CASSRLAGGSYEQYF
>once|TRBV19|TRBD2|TRBJ2-6
TGTGCCAGTAGTCCGCGGACTAGCGGATTGGGGGCCAACGTCCTGACTTTC
CASSPRTSGLGANVLTF
>once|TRBV10-2|TRBD2|TRBJ2-7
TGCGCCAGCCTCGGACTAGCGGGAGTCTACGAGCAGTACTTC
CASLGLAGVYEQYF
>-|TRBV10-3|-|TRBJ1-3
TGTGCCATCAGTGAGTCTGCTGGAAACACCATATATTTT
CAISESAGNTIYF
>-|TRBV4-1|-|TRBJ2-1
TGCGCCAGCAGCACTTACAGGGTTTACGATGAGCAGTTCTTC
CASSTYRVYDEQFF
>-|TRBV2|-|TRBJ2-3
TGTGCCAGCAGGGGCCCTATGGCGGGATCAACAGATACGCAGTATTTT
CASRGPMAGSTDTQYF
>few|TRBV5-1|-|TRBJ1-5
TGCGCCAGCAGCCCCGGGATTTCCAATCAGCCCCAGCATTTT
CASSPGISNQPQHF
>-|TRBV15|TRBD2|TRBJ2-7
TGTGCCACCAGCAGACCAGCGGGACTAGTGGTCCACGGGTCCTACGAGCAGTACTTC
CATSRPAGLVVHGSYEQYF
>once|TRBV7-2|-|TRBJ2-3
TGTGCCAGCAGCCGGAGCACAGATACGCAGTATTTT
CASSRSTDTQYF
>-|TRBV5-1|TRBD1|TRBJ1-2
TGCGCCAGCAGCCCGGACAGGGACTATGGCTACACCTTC
CASSPDRDYGYTF
>few|TRBV5-4|TRBD2|TRBJ2-2
TGTGCCAGCACCATTAGCGGGAACTTGGCCGGGGAGCTGTTTTTT
CASTISGNLAGELFF
>few|TRBV28|-|TRBJ1-1
TGTGCCAGCAGTTTTCGGATTGAAGCTTTCTTT
CASSFRIEAFF
>-|TRBV11-2|TRBD2|TRBJ2-7
TGTGCCAGCAGCTTCCCTACTAGCGGGAGGGCAGGCGAGCAGTACTTC
CASSFPTSGRAGEQYF
>-|TRBV5-1|TRBD1|TRBJ2-3
TGCGCCAGCAGCCCGGACAGGGCCTTCACAGATACGCAGTATTTT
CASSPDRAFTDTQYF
>-|TRBV30|TRBD1|TRBJ1-2
TGTGTCTTGGCAGGGGGGAACTATGGCTACACCTTC
CVLAGGNYGYTF
>few|TRBV4-2|-|TRBJ1-2
TGTGCCAGCAGCCAAGGTAACTATGGCTACACCTTC
CASSQGNYGYTF
>-|TRBV6-1|TRBD2|TRBJ2-1
TGTGCCAGCATAGGGACTAGCGGCTCCTACAATGAGCAGTTCTTC
CASIGTSGSYNEQFF
>-|TRBV28|TRBD2|TRBJ2-1
TGTGCCAGCACCGTGGGTTCCCTAGCGGGAGGAAATTGGAATGAGCAGTTCTTC
CASTVGSLAGGNWNEQFF
>few|TRBV7-8|-|TRBJ2-7
TGTGCCAGCAGCTTAGAAGGCAGTCTCTACGAGCAGTACTTC
CASSLEGSLYEQYF
>-|TRBV25-1|TRBD1|TRBJ2-5
TGTGCCAGCAGCAATCCGGGGACAGGGCAAGAGACCCAGTACTTC
CASSNPGTGQETQYF
>few|TRBV14|-|TRBJ1-1
TGTGCCAGCAGCCAGTGGGGTTTAGGGCGCGACACTGAAGCTTTCTTT
CASSQWGLGRDTEAFF
>few|TRBV30|-|TRBJ1-1
TGTGCCTGGAGTGTATCGGAATTTAGGGCTTTCTTT
CAWSVSEFRAFF
>-|TRBV5-4|TRBD1|TRBJ2-5
TGTGCCAGCAGCTCTGCCCAGGGGGCCTCGGAGACCCAGTACTTC
CASSSAQGASETQYF
>-|TRBV7-3|TRBD2|TRBJ2-3
TGTGCCAGCAGCGTAACCGGCCCTACTAGCGGGAGACATCTTAAAGAAGATACGCAGTATTTT
CASSVTGPTSGRHLKEDTQYF
>-|TRBV27|TRBD2|TRBJ2-7
TGTGCCAGCAGCTTACTAGCGGGAGGGCCGGGGGAGCAGTACTTC
CASSLLAGGPGEQYF
>-|TRBV5-1|-|TRBJ2-3
TGCGCCAGCAGCTTGGAAGGGGGCACAGATACGCAGTATTTT
CASSLEGGTDTQYF
>-|TRBV9|TRBD2|TRBJ2-5
TGTGCCAGCAGCGGGGGACTAGCGAACCCTCAAGAGACCCAGTACTTC
CASSGGLANPQETQYF
>-|TRBV28|-|TRBJ2-7
TGTGCCAGCAGTCCCGGACGGGTGGGGAGGGAGCAGTACTTC
CASSPGRVGREQYF
>-|TRBV5-4|-|TRBJ1-4
TGTGCCAGCAGCTCGTCCCAGCGTGAAAAACTGTTTTTT
CASSSSQREKLFF
>-|TRBV18|-|TRBJ1-3
TGTGCCAGCTCACCGCAATTGAACTCTGGAAACACCATATATTTT
CASSPQLNSGNTIYF
>-|TRBV15|-|TRBJ1-2
TGTGCCACCAGCAGAGCGGGAACACTGAACTATGGCTACACCTTC
CATSRAGTLNYGYTF
>-|TRBV28|TRBD1|TRBJ2-1
TGTGCCAGCAGTTTACCAAACAGGGGCGGGCAGCAGTTCTTC
CASSLPNRGGQQFF
>-|TRBV4-2|-|TRBJ2-3
TGTGCCAGCAGCCAAATCTCAACAGATACGCAGTATTTT
CASSQISTDTQYF